A single sample is the source of the 9 T cell receptor beta chains below, sequenced in a study of regulatory T cells in long-lasting Graves disease. With iRepertoire HTBI primers and Arm-PCR of CDR3 regions, TCR beta libraries were built. TCRdb redid the calling of the multiplex PCR reads with MiXCR, one entry per CDR3 protein. The sample consists of over 450,000 distinct CDR3 sequences, around 12% of them appearing once. Indicated time point: newly diagnosed GD, antithyroid drugs for less than 3 months. PBMCs provided the RNA from which the TCR library was made. These sequences were also reported in another study, on T cells in Graves' hyperthyroidism and ophthalmopathy.

The specimen was peripheral blood mononuclear cells (PBMCs), collected at new diagnosis, from a patient treated with antithyroid drugs. The receptors come from a woman under 40 with Graves disease.

This clonotype was observed many times. The chain employs TRBV11-2 and TRBJ2-3; the D gene is possibly TRBD1 (5 bases). Germline V CDR1 and CDR2: SGHAT, FQNNGV. V was trimmed by 6 bases and J by 6 bases, leaving 16 bases between them. CDR3 length equals 14 residues. The DNA of the CDR3 is TGTGCCAGCAGACCAATAACAGGATACGATACGCAGTATTTT. The encoded protein is CASRPITGYDTQYF.

The table lists this clonotype with many counts. V gene TRBV12-3 or TRBV12-4 combines with J gene TRBJ2-3; a possible D gene is TRBD2 (6 bases). The ends were cut back, 6 bases at V and 3 bases at J, with 13 bases in the middle. The CDR3 sequence is 14 residues long. The CDR3 nucleotides read TGTGCCAGCAGCGGGAGATTAGCGACAGATACGCAGTATTTT. Protein: CASSGRLATDTQYF.

The V gene is TRBV7-9, the J gene TRBJ2-3; D might be TRBD1 or TRBD2, each matching 6 bases. Germline CDR1 and CDR2: SEHNR and FQNEAQ (reference sequence). V lost 0 bases to trimming and J lost 2 bases, with 9 bases between them. This CDR3 has 15 amino acids. CDR3 sequence (DNA): TGTGCCAGCAGCTTAGCGGAGGGGGACACAGATACGCAGTATTTT. This sequence encodes CASSLAEGDTDTQYF.

This clonotype has at least ten counts. The rearrangement uses TRBV28 and TRBJ2-1; unclear D gene. Per the germline V gene, CDR1 is MDHEN and CDR2 is SYDVKM. V was pared by 5 bases and J by 5 bases, with 16 bases between. This CDR3 comprises 15 residues. CDR3 sequence (DNA): TGTGCCAGCAGTGGTCTTATTCCAAGGGACAATGAGCAGTTCTTC. This encodes CASSGLIPRDNEQFF.

The CDR3: CASSSKRTPYEQYF. CDR3 DNA: TGTGCCAGCAGTTCCAAAAGGACTCCCTACGAGCAGTACTTC. The chain uses TRBV12-3 or TRBV12-4 and TRBJ2-7, with D perhaps matching TRBD2 (5 bases). The CDR3 extends over 14 amino acids. Trimming cost V 4 bases and J 2 bases, with 12 bases left between them.

This clonotype came up a few times. The gene calls are TRBV20-1 and TRBJ2-1; 10 positions match TRBD2. V lost 4 bases to trimming and J lost 2 bases; unmatched junction nucleotides: 5. In germline, CDR1 is DFQATT, CDR2 SNEGSKA (reference sequence). The CDR3 spans 15 residues. The CDR3 nucleotides are TGCAGTGCTACAAAGAGCGGGAGGGCCTACAATGAGCAGTTCTTC. This gives the protein CSATKSGRAYNEQFF.

This clonotype was observed a few times. The chain couples TRBV14 to TRBJ1-2; tentatively, D is TRBD1 (6 bases). Trimming pared 1 base from V and 3 bases from J, leaving 12 bases between. This CDR3 comprises 15 residues. Germline V gene lookup returns CDR1 SGHDN and CDR2 FVKESK. CDR3 DNA sequence: TGTGCCAGCAGCCAAGGTCAGGGGAAAGACTATGGCTACACCTTC. This codes for CASSQGQGKDYGYTF. The variable domain in full, completed from reference TRBV14 and TRBJ1-2, reads EAGVTQFPSHSVIEKGQTVTLRCDPISGHDNLYWYRRVMGKEIKFLLHFVKESKQDESGMPNNRFLAERTGGTYSTLKVQPAELEDSGVYFCASSQGQGKDYGYTFGSGTRLTVV.

The chain is built from TRBV3-1 and TRBJ2-4; tentative D call: TRBD2 (6 bases). The V and J ends lost 4 bases and 0 bases respectively, with 19 bases between them. The CDR3 sequence is 18 residues long. Germline V lookup: CDR1 LGHDT, CDR2 YNNKEL (reference sequence). The CDR3 sequence: CASSRPLSGGLAKNIQYF. CDR3 nucleotide sequence: TGTGCCAGCAGCCGACCACTTAGCGGAGGGCTAGCCAAAAACATTCAGTACTTC.

This clonotype has ten or more counts. The chain carries TRBV7-9 and TRBJ1-5; no firm D call. The CDR3 covers 13 residues. Deletions cut 1 base from V and 6 bases from J, with 7 bases between. From germline, CDR1 is SEHNR and CDR2 FQNEAQ (reference sequence). CDR3 sequence reads: CASSLEWGQPQHF. CDR3 coding DNA: TGTGCCAGCAGCTTAGAGTGGGGTCAGCCCCAGCATTTT. The variable domain in full, with the rest retrieved from reference TRBV7-9 and TRBJ1-5, is DTGVSQNPRHKITKRGQNVTFRCDPISEHNRLYWYRQTLGQGPEFLTYFQNEAQLEKSRLLSDRFSAERPKGSFSTLEIQRTEQGDSAMYLCASSLEWGQPQHFGDGTRLSIL.